Shown below are 31 T cell receptor beta chains from a single sample sequenced in a study of T cell clonality in common variable immunodeficiency. The protocol was immunoSEQ multiplex PCR, while the TCRdb copy is restricted to in-frame clones and leaves out a portion. The profile covers roughly 34,000 clones, none occurring a single time. What was sequenced was peripheral blood mononuclear cells. The receptor source for this set is a person aged 18-70 years in good health.

There are many counts of this clone. CDR3 sequence: CASSEYRIYGYTF. CDR3 DNA, as far as it was read: TGTGCCAGCAGTGAATACAGGATTTATGGC. The rearrangement joins TRBV2 to TRBJ1-2; maybe TRBD1 (5 bases). The CDR3 extends 3 residues past the end of the read, so its final part is completed from the germline J gene. The germline V and J ends were trimmed by 2 bases and 5 bases, with 9 bases remaining between them. The germline gives CDR1 SNHLY, CDR2 FYNNEI. The CDR3 covers 13 residues.

This clone was observed many times. Coverage ceases 3 residues before the CDR3 finishes, and the germline J gene fills in the end. J is TRBJ2-7 and V is TRBV2, with 7 positions matching TRBD1. Germline V gene sequence: CDR1 SNHLY, CDR2 FYNNEI. The length of the CDR3 is 13 residues. Germline trimming cut 11 bases from V and 0 bases from J; bases unmatched to any gene: 7. The DNA read from the CDR3 is TGTGCCCGGGGACAGATGAGCTCCTACGAG. Translating gives CARGQMSSYE. The whole CDR3 region reads CARGQMSSYEQYF.

There are many counts of this clone. The read terminates 3 residues before the CDR3 end, so the remaining end is supplied by the germline J gene. J is TRBJ1-4 and V is TRBV24-1; TRBD1 matches at 8 bases. CDR3 length: 16 amino acids. Germline loops: CDR1 KGHDR, CDR2 SFDVKD. V was pared by 12 bases and J by 3 bases, with 14 bases of the junction left unmatched. CDR3 DNA (partial): TGTGCCCCCCGAGATCAGGGGGCGCCGGCTAATGAAAAA. Its translation is CAPRDQGAPANEK. The CDR3 as a whole reads CAPRDQGAPANEKLFF.

In this sample, this clone turned up many times. Read data end 3 residues before the CDR3 end; the end is taken from the germline J gene. The chain has TRBV7-2 and TRBJ2-3, with TRBD2 matching 8 bases. This CDR3 has 15 residues. Germline V gives CDR1 SGHTA, CDR2 FQGNSA. Trimming removed 1 base from V and 4 bases from J; junction bases left unmatched: 4. The CDR3 sequence: CASSLGVAGPDTQYF. The CDR3 DNA, read in part, is TGTGCCAGCAGCTTAGGAGTAGCGGGACCAGATACG.

This clone has a count of ten or more. The read is 3 residues too short to cover the CDR3 end, so that end is filled in from the germline J gene. V usage is TRBV5-4 and J usage is TRBJ2-7; TRBD1 is a possible D gene (6 bases). This CDR3 has 14 residues. From germline, CDR1 is SGHNT and CDR2 YYREEE (reference sequence). Trimming took off 0 bases at V and 2 bases at J, with 9 bases between the two ends. CDR3 DNA, as far as it was read: TGTGCCAGCAGCTTGGAACAGGGACCCTACGAG. Translating gives CASSLEQGPYE. The full CDR3 protein reads CASSLEQGPYEQYF.

This clone was recorded at least ten times. Read data end 3 residues before the CDR3 end; the end is taken from the germline J gene. The rearrangement joins TRBV6-2 or TRBV6-3 to TRBJ2-5; the match to TRBD2 covers 7 bases. Germline V gives CDR1 MNHEY, CDR2 SVGEGT. The CDR3 loop spans 13 amino acids. After removal of 4 bases from V and 5 bases from J, the junction contained 4 bases not matched to a gene. CDR3 protein: CASSSISGETQYF. The CDR3 DNA, read in part, is TGTGCCAGCAGTTCTATTAGCGGGGAGACC.

In this sample, this clone turned up many times. The CDR3 is cut off 3 residues early in the read; its end comes from the germline J gene. V usage is TRBV2 and J usage is TRBJ1-2, with D tentatively TRBD1 (6 bases). The germline V gene encodes CDR1 SNHLY and CDR2 FYNNEI. V gave up 8 bases and J gave up 2 bases, with 15 bases separating them. The CDR3 loop spans 14 amino acids. CDR3 DNA (partial): TGTGCCAGCGAAGGTTCGGACAGCAACTATGGC. Amino acids: CASEGSDSNYG. The CDR3 in full is CASEGSDSNYGYTF.

The sample holds many counts of this clone. The read stops 3 residues short of the end of the CDR3; the missing end is completed from the germline J gene. V is TRBV20-1 and J is TRBJ1-1, with a possible D match to TRBD1 (6 bases). CDR3 size: 12 residues. Trimming stripped 5 bases from V and 1 base from J, with 8 bases between. Germline V CDR1 and CDR2: DFQATT, SNEGSKA (reference sequence). The CDR3: CSAPRGNTEAFF. The sequenced CDR3 bases are TGCAGTGCTCCCAGGGGGAACACTGAA.

This clone showed up many times. The CDR3 end lies 3 residues beyond the end of the read and is filled in from the germline J gene. The chain employs TRBV20-1 and TRBJ2-3, with 13 nucleotides matching TRBD2. Germline assignment: CDR1 DFQATT and CDR2 SNEGSKA (reference sequence). The CDR3 spans 17 residues. The J segment lost 2 bases and the V segment lost 2 bases, leaving 7 bases of the junction unmatched. The CDR3 bases that were read are TGCAGTGCTAGAAGGACTAGCGGGAGAGGGAACACAGATACG. This sequence encodes CSARRTSGRGNTDT. The whole CDR3 sequence is CSARRTSGRGNTDTQYF.

In its sample, this clone was seen many times. The read falls 3 residues short of the CDR3 end, and the missing part is taken from the germline J gene. V and J are TRBV9 and TRBJ1-2, with D possibly TRBD1 on 5 matching bases. From germline, CDR1 is SGDLS and CDR2 YYNGEE. The CDR3 loop spans 13 amino acids. The CDR3 reads CASSVSQGAGYTF. CDR3 bases read: TGTGCCAGCAGCGTCTCCCAGGGTGCCGGC.

This clone occurred many times. The read finishes 3 residues shy of the CDR3 end, and the germline J gene is used to complete it. V gene TRBV7-2 combines with J gene TRBJ1-2; D may be TRBD1 (6 bases). Germline CDR1 is SGHTA and CDR2 is FQGNSA. This CDR3 contains 13 residues. The sequenced part of the CDR3 DNA is TGTGCCAGCAGCATACCAACAGGGCGCGGC. Its protein is CASSIPTGRG. The entire CDR3 is CASSIPTGRGYTF.

This clone was detected many times. The missing CDR3 end, 3 residues past where the read stops, is filled in from the germline J gene. V is TRBV6-2 or TRBV6-3 and J is TRBJ2-7, with TRBD1 as a possible D gene (6 bases). The CDR3 loop spans 16 amino acids. CDR1 is MNHEY and CDR2 is SVGEGT in the germline V gene. With 0 bases removed from V and 5 bases from J, the gap between germline ends came to 17 bases. Partial CDR3 DNA: TGTGCCAGCAGTTACTCCCCCAACAGGGATTGGAACGAG. It specifies CASSYSPNRDWNE. The full CDR3 protein is CASSYSPNRDWNEQYF.

The table lists this clone with many counts. The CDR3 end falls 3 residues outside the read, so it is completed with the germline J gene. The genes are TRBV29-1 and TRBJ1-2, with D perhaps TRBD1 (5 bases). This CDR3 comprises 15 residues. Trimming took 3 bases from V and 0 from J, leaving 14 bases between them. Germline CDR1 and CDR2: SQVTM and ANQGSEA. The sequenced part of the CDR3 DNA is TGCAGCGTTGACGCCGTGACAGCAACTAACTATGGC. It is translated as CSVDAVTATNYG. The full-length CDR3 reads as CSVDAVTATNYGYTF.

This clone was seen repeatedly, ten times or more. Read sequence stops 3 residues before the CDR3 end, and the germline J gene provides the missing end. This chain links TRBV9 with TRBJ2-3; TRBD2 matches at 7 bases. Germline CDR1 is SGDLS and CDR2 is YYNGEE. The ends lost 4 bases at V and 5 bases at J; junction bases unmatched: 10. CDR3 size: 15 residues. The CDR3 here is CASSPSTSHQDTQYF. CDR3 DNA, as far as it was read: TGTGCCAGCAGCCCCTCGACTAGCCATCAAGATACG. Full variable domain (missing parts from reference TRBV9 and TRBJ2-3): DSGVTQTPKHLITATGQRVTLRCSPRSGDLSVYWYQQSLDQGLQFLIQYYNGEERAKGNILERFSAQQFPDLHSELNLSSLELGDSALYFCASSPSTSHQDTQYFGPGTRLTVL.

This clone was seen repeatedly, ten times or more. Sequencing ends 3 residues short of the CDR3 end; the germline J gene provides the rest. The chain links TRBV30 to TRBJ2-3; 11 bases agree with TRBD2. Per the germline V gene, CDR1 is GTSNPN and CDR2 is SVGIG (reference sequence). The CDR3 runs to 15 residues. V lost 0 bases and J lost 4; bases outside the gene matches: 3. The CDR3 is CAWSVLAGASDTQYF. CDR3 bases read: TGTGCCTGGAGTGTACTAGCGGGAGCGTCAGATACG. Complete variable domain (other parts from reference TRBV30 and TRBJ2-3): SQTIHQWPATLVQPVGSPLSLECTVEGTSNPNLYWYRQAAGRGLQLLFYSVGIGQISSEVPQNLSASRPQDRQFILSSKKLLLSDSGFYLCAWSVLAGASDTQYFGPGTRLTVL.

This clone came up many times. The read halts 3 residues ahead of the CDR3 end, with the missing end drawn from the germline J gene. The chain employs TRBV30 and TRBJ1-1, with a tentative D call TRBD1 (5 bases). Germline V lookup: CDR1 GTSNPN, CDR2 SVGIG (reference sequence). V lost 3 bases, J lost 5 bases, and 13 bases lay in between. The CDR3 covers 13 residues. The part of the CDR3 DNA that was read is TGTGCCTGGAGGTGGGGGGGGGAGACTGAA. It translates to CAWRWGGETE. The whole CDR3 region reads CAWRWGGETEAFF.

The sample holds many counts of this clone. The read ends 3 residues shy of where the CDR3 ends; the end is completed using the germline J gene. V and J are TRBV20-1 and TRBJ2-1; 11 bases agree with TRBD2. The CDR3 runs to 15 residues. Per germline, CDR1 DFQATT and CDR2 SNEGSKA (reference sequence). V was pared by 6 bases and J by 6 bases, with 10 bases of the junction left unmatched. CDR3 DNA (partial): TGCAGTGCCCGGGAGGGACTAGCGGCCCTCAATGAG. Its protein is CSAREGLAALNE. The complete CDR3 protein is CSAREGLAALNEQFF.

This clone was recorded at least ten times. With the read ending 3 residues before the CDR3 end, the germline J gene is used to fill in that end. The chain carries TRBV11-3 and TRBJ2-3, with 7 bases identical to TRBD1. Germline-derived CDR1 and CDR2 are SGHNT and YENEEA. This CDR3 is 14 amino acids long. Trimming at V came to 5 bases and at J to 4 bases, leaving 6 bases not matched to a gene. The CDR3 bases that were read are TGTGCCAGCAGCCCCAACAGGGGTGCAGATACG. Protein sequence: CASSPNRGADT. The CDR3 in full is CASSPNRGADTQYF.

Many counts were recorded for this clone. The DNA ends 3 residues before the CDR3 does, and the rest of the CDR3 is filled in from the germline J gene. The chain uses TRBV5-4 and TRBJ1-1, with a possible D match to TRBD1 (6 bases). Germline CDR1 is SGHNT and CDR2 is YYREEE (reference sequence). The V gene lost 4 bases and the J gene lost 1 base, with 11 bases spanning the gap. CDR3 length: 14 amino acids. Partial CDR3 DNA: TGTGCCAGCAGCATGACAGGTGCGAACACTGAA. The encoded protein is CASSMTGANTE. The entire CDR3 protein reads CASSMTGANTEAFF.

This clone was seen many times. The observed sequence ends 3 residues before the CDR3 terminus, with the missing tail filled in from the germline J gene. The rearrangement uses TRBV6-1 and TRBJ1-2; D not resolved. The CDR3 has 12 amino acids. The germline CDR1 and CDR2 sequences are MNHNS and SASEGT. The CDR3 sequence is CASSATGAGYTF. CDR3 DNA, as far as it was read: TGTGCCAGCAGTGCAACCGGTGCAGGC.

This clone was picked up many times. The chain's CDR3 is CASGGADRAAPNTEAFF. The DNA read from the CDR3 is TGCGCCAGCGGCGGGGCGGACAGGGCGGCTCCGAACACTGAA. The chain couples TRBV5-1 to TRBJ1-1, with 8 bases aligning to TRBD1. The CDR3 end is not reached by the read, which stops 3 residues before it; the germline J gene fills it in. The CDR3 runs to 17 residues. With 7 bases clipped from V and 1 base from J, the junction kept 15 bases outside the gene matches. CDR1 and CDR2 from the germline V gene are SGHRS and YFSETQ.

This clone has ten or more counts. The read terminates 3 residues ahead of where the CDR3 ends, so the germline J gene completes it. The chain is built from TRBV10-3 and TRBJ1-2, with a weak D call TRBD1 (5 bases). Per the germline V gene, CDR1 is ENHRY and CDR2 is SYGVKD. CDR3 length: 16 residues. Trimming cost V 1 base and J 4 bases, with 16 bases left between them. The part of the CDR3 DNA that was read is TGTGCCATCAGTGAGTGGGCAGCGGGGCGGAGCTATGGC. This sequence encodes CAISEWAAGRSYG. The complete CDR3 sequence is CAISEWAAGRSYGYTF.

This clone was counted at least ten times. Partial CDR3 DNA: TGCAGTGCTAGAGGCGGGTCCCCCTACGAG. This codes for CSARGGSPYE. The whole CDR3 sequence reads CSARGGSPYEQYF. The chain joins TRBV20-1 to TRBJ2-7, with D tentatively TRBD2 (5 bases). The read comes to an end 3 residues before the CDR3 does, leaving the germline J gene to fill in the end. The V gene lost 1 base and the J gene lost 2 bases, with 9 bases spanning the gap. Per germline, CDR1 DFQATT and CDR2 SNEGSKA (reference sequence). The CDR3 runs 13 residues.

This clone was picked up many times. The read terminates 3 residues ahead of where the CDR3 ends, so the germline J gene completes it. The J gene is TRBJ2-5, the V gene TRBV7-2; the D gene is possibly TRBD1 (6 bases). Deletions cut 2 bases from V and 2 bases from J, with 12 bases between. The CDR3 has 15 amino acids. Germline lookup yields CDR1 SGHTA and CDR2 FQGNSA. CDR3 residues: CASSLFTGRQETQYF. The sequenced part of the CDR3 DNA is TGTGCCAGCAGCTTATTTACAGGGAGACAAGAGACC.

This clone was observed many times. The sequenced fragment ends 3 residues before the CDR3 boundary, so the rest is inferred from the germline J gene. The chain joins TRBV19 to TRBJ2-3, with 11 bases that match TRBD1. Germline V CDR1 and CDR2: LNHDA, SQIVND (reference sequence). The V and J ends lost 4 bases and 3 bases, in that order; junction bases with no gene match: 6. CDR3 length equals 16 residues. The CDR3 spells CASSTGQGAGTDTQYF. The CDR3 bases that were read are TGTGCCAGTAGTACCGGACAGGGGGCGGGAACAGATACG.

There are many counts of this clone. The CDR3: CASSPGTGLFNEQFF. CDR3 bases read: TGTGCCAGCAGCCCCGGGACAGGTCTATTCAATGAG. The chain is built from TRBV14 and TRBJ2-1, with 8 bases fitting TRBD1. The read gets to within 3 residues of the CDR3 end, and the germline J gene fills in the rest. Trimming cost V 4 bases and J 6 bases; bases outside gene matches: 8. The CDR3 has 15 residues. Germline CDR1 SGHDN, CDR2 FVKESK.

This clone was observed at least ten times. The read ends 3 residues before the CDR3 terminus; that terminus is restored from the germline J gene. V gene TRBV12-3 or TRBV12-4 combines with J gene TRBJ1-4; D is perhaps TRBD1 (6 bases). This CDR3 has 17 residues. V was trimmed by 4 bases and J by 5 bases, leaving 20 bases between them. The covered CDR3 bases are TGTGCCAGCAGTTGGGGGCGGGCCGCCTCATTCAATGAAAAA. It translates to CASSWGRAASFNEK. The whole CDR3 reads CASSWGRAASFNEKLFF.

This clone has at least ten counts. With the read ending 3 residues before the CDR3 end, the germline J gene is used to fill in that end. The chain employs TRBV7-9 and TRBJ2-3; D gene uncertain. CDR1 and CDR2 (germline): SEHNR, FQNEAQ (reference sequence). V was shortened by 5 bases and J by 5 bases, with 17 bases between the two germline ends. The CDR3 contains 15 residues. CDR3 protein: CASSTSGIVLDTQYF. The part of the CDR3 DNA that was read is TGTGCCAGCAGCACCTCGGGTATCGTTTTAGATACG.

This clone was recorded many times. The sequenced fragment ends 3 residues before the CDR3 boundary, so the rest is inferred from the germline J gene. This chain links TRBV7-2 with TRBJ1-1, with D maybe TRBD1 (5 bases). V dropped 6 bases and J dropped 4 bases, with 12 bases sitting between them. This CDR3 contains 13 residues. Looked up from germline, CDR1 is SGHTA and CDR2 is FQGNSA. The CDR3 loop is CASRPDRRTEAFF. The DNA read from the CDR3 is TGTGCCAGCAGACCCGACAGACGCACTGAA.

The sample holds many counts of this clone. The read comes to an end 3 residues before the CDR3 does, leaving the germline J gene to fill in the end. The V call is TRBV11-1, the J call TRBJ1-1; the D gene is possibly TRBD1 (6 bases). CDR3 length equals 14 residues. V gave up 4 bases and J gave up 3 bases, with 12 bases separating them. The germline V gene encodes CDR1 SGHAT and CDR2 FQDESV (reference sequence). CDR3 amino acids: CASSSTGPDTEAFF. The sequenced part of the CDR3 DNA is TGTGCCAGCAGCTCTACAGGGCCGGACACTGAA.

This clone was recorded at least ten times. The covered CDR3 bases are TGTGCCAGCAGCCAAGGGTCGCTTGGT. Encoded protein: CASSQGSLG. In full, the CDR3 reads CASSQGSLGQYF. The chain links TRBV5-4 to TRBJ2-4; D ambiguous. The CDR3 end lies 3 residues beyond the end of the read and is filled in from the germline J gene. This CDR3 comprises 12 residues. Germline values: CDR1 SGHNT, CDR2 YYREEE (reference sequence). The whole variable domain, filled in from reference TRBV5-4 and TRBJ2-4, reads ETGVTQSPTHLIKTRGQQVTLRCSSQSGHNTVSWYQQALGQGPQFIFQYYREEENGRGNFPPRFSGLQFPNYSSELNVNALELDDSALYLCASSQGSLGQYFGAGTRLSVL.